The clone carrying this T cell receptor (beta chain) was observed a handful of times. Its specificity is not known. This record belongs to a study of naive and memory T cell subsets. Study outcomes and limitations: A few larger clonotypes appeared in naive repertoires, especially CD8, possibly memory cells re-expressing CD45RA. In naive cells, over 85% of TCR sequences were seen only once. Diversity fell and Gini index rose from naive through CM, EM, EMRA. RNA-based TCR counts may shift with T cell activation and differentiation.

The CDR3 spans 14 residues. J was trimmed by 6 bases and V by 6 bases; bases with no gene match: 8. Both TRBC1 and TRBC2 were covered by a beta constant-region primer of two equimolar oligonucleotides. Nested alpha and beta constant-region primers with the SP2 primer drove four PCR rounds on ligated cDNA. Via MiXCR, TCRdb re-called the UMI-ligation and nested PCR reads, giving one row per CDR3 protein. The table records approximately 140,000 distinct CDR3 sequences, around 21% of them present only once. Cells stained for CD3, CD4, CD8, CD45RA, CD27 and viability were sorted into four CD45RA/CD27 subsets.

Sequencing was performed on naive CD8+ T cells from blood. This sequence was found in a human donor in good health. This chain connects TRBV12-3 or TRBV12-4 to TRBJ2-3, with TRBD2 matching 8 bases. CDR3 coding DNA: TGTGCCAGCAGCTCCCGGACTAGCTTTGATACGCAGTATTTT. Protein: CASSSRTSFDTQYF.